A single sample is the source of the 20 T cell receptor beta chains below, sequenced in a study of beta chain features in type 1 diabetes. Expressed TCRB transcripts were sequenced because the entire RNA isolate underwent reverse transcription. Clones were read by immunoSEQ multiplex PCR, and TCRdb kept only the in-frame ones, dropping some. The table has about 700,000 clones, 10% to 15% seen once. These TCRs' antigens remain unknown. Overall study results and limits: There was a moderate but significant shortening of TCRB CDR3s in all four CD4+ subsets of Type 1 diabetes patients.

The sequenced sample consisted of naive CD4+ T cells from blood. These receptors were obtained from a man younger than 35 with type 1 diabetes.

The chain employs TRBV25-1 and TRBJ2-4; D gene ambiguous. CDR3 length: 14 amino acids. Trimming took off 3 bases at V and 0 bases at J, with 6 bases between the two ends. Germline assignment: CDR1 MGHDK and CDR2 SYGVNS. The chain's CDR3 is CASSDSLAKNIQYF. As DNA, the CDR3 is TGTGCCAGCAGTGACAGTCTAGCCAAAAACATTCAGTACTTC.

This clone was detected ten times or more. The chain has TRBV30 and TRBJ1-2; 8 bases align to TRBD1. The CDR3 has 15 amino acids. Germline V CDR1 and CDR2: GTSNPN, SVGIG (reference sequence). V trimming: 1 base; J trimming: 4 bases; junction bases outside the gene matches: 8. The DNA for the CDR3 is TGTGCCTGGAGTGCCTTGGGACAGGATGCCTATGGCTACACCTTC. This translates into CAWSALGQDAYGYTF.

V usage is TRBV25-1 and J usage is TRBJ2-7; 8 nucleotides agree with TRBD1. Germline-derived CDR1 and CDR2 are MGHDK and SYGVNS. J gave up 2 bases and V 11 bases, and 8 bases lay outside the gene matches. This CDR3 has 13 residues. CDR3 bases: TGTGCCTCCCAACGGACAGGGCCCTACGAGCAGTACTTC. Protein: CASQRTGPYEQYF.

The gene calls are TRBV30 and TRBJ2-5; D gene ambiguous. There are 11 residues in the CDR3. V was shortened by 3 bases and J by 2 bases, with 4 bases between the two germline ends. Germline values: CDR1 GTSNPN, CDR2 SVGIG (reference sequence). CDR3: CAWRGQETQYF. As DNA, the CDR3 is TGTGCCTGGAGGGGGCAAGAGACCCAGTACTTC.

This chain links TRBV30 with TRBJ1-5; 8 bases match TRBD1. V lost 3 bases and J lost 7; bases outside the gene matches: 5. The CDR3 runs to 13 residues. The V gene's germline CDR1 is GTSNPN and CDR2 SVGIG (reference sequence). CDR3 sequence: CAWRGQDKQPQHF. The CDR3 DNA reads as TGTGCCTGGAGGGGACAGGATAAACAGCCCCAGCATTTT.

The genes are TRBV6-5 and TRBJ2-7, with D perhaps TRBD2 (6 bases). Looked up from germline, CDR1 is MNHEY and CDR2 is SVGAGI. CDR3 length: 15 residues. Trimming shortened V by 6 bases and J by 0 bases, and 15 bases separated the two germline ends. The CDR3 loop reads CASSLGGVSSYEQYF. The DNA for the CDR3 is TGTGCCAGCAGCCTGGGGGGTGTTAGCTCCTACGAGCAGTACTTC.

The V and J genes are TRBV19 and TRBJ1-1; D unresolved. Germline V lookup: CDR1 LNHDA, CDR2 SQIVND (reference sequence). Trimming removed 3 bases at V and 4 bases at J, with 9 bases between. The CDR3 has 13 amino acids. As DNA, the CDR3 is TGTGCCAGTAGTATCAGCAGGCGCACTGAAGCTTTCTTT. Amino acid sequence: CASSISRRTEAFF.

This rearrangement joins TRBV6-5 to TRBJ1-6, with 9 nucleotides matching TRBD1. The V gene's germline CDR1 is MNHEY and CDR2 SVGAGI. This CDR3 comprises 14 residues. Trimming at V came to 6 bases and at J to 10 bases, leaving 7 bases not matched to a gene. The CDR3 spells CASRTGTGKSPLHF. The DNA for the CDR3 is TGTGCCAGCAGAACCGGGACAGGGAAATCACCCCTCCACTTT.

J is TRBJ2-7 and V is TRBV7-9; tentative D call: TRBD1 (6 bases). Germline V gene lookup returns CDR1 SEHNR and CDR2 FQNEAQ (reference sequence). Trimming cost V 5 bases and J 2 bases, with 16 bases left between them. This CDR3 contains 15 residues. Here the CDR3 reads CASSLQGSLTYEQYF. DNA for the CDR3: TGTGCCAGCAGCCTCCAGGGGTCCCTAACCTACGAGCAGTACTTC. The full variable domain, rest sourced from reference TRBV7-9 and TRBJ2-7, is DTGVSQNPRHKITKRGQNVTFRCDPISEHNRLYWYRQTLGQGPEFLTYFQNEAQLEKSRLLSDRFSAERPKGSFSTLEIQRTEQGDSAMYLCASSLQGSLTYEQYFGPGTRLTVT.

This clone was counted between two and nine times. V is TRBV7-2 and J is TRBJ2-1, with D hard to call. Trimming removed 1 base from V and 5 bases from J, with 15 bases in between. CDR3 length: 16 residues. CDR1 and CDR2 from the germline V gene are SGHTA and FQGNSA. CDR3 in amino acids: CASSLVGTLGHNEQFF. The CDR3 nucleotides read TGTGCCAGCAGCTTAGTAGGCACCTTAGGGCACAATGAGCAGTTCTTC.

This rearrangement joins TRBV2 to TRBJ2-7, with 7 positions matching TRBD1. This CDR3 has 15 residues. CDR1 is SNHLY and CDR2 is FYNNEI in the germline V gene. Unmatched junction bases numbered 8, after V lost 2 bases and J lost 4 bases. This CDR3 reads CASSERQGSLYEQYF. The CDR3 DNA is TGTGCCAGCAGTGAAAGACAGGGAAGCCTTTACGAGCAGTACTTC.

The V gene is TRBV5-1, the J gene TRBJ2-7, with D possibly being TRBD1 (6 bases). V lost 0 bases and J 2 bases, leaving 9 bases between the germline ends. The CDR3 is made up of 14 amino acids. Germline-derived CDR1 and CDR2 are SGHRS and YFSETQ. The CDR3 DNA reads TGCGCCAGCAGCTTGGGACAGGCTGCCTACGAGCAGTACTTC. Translating gives CASSLGQAAYEQYF. The full variable domain, its missing parts supplied by reference TRBV5-1 and TRBJ2-7, is KAGVTQTPRYLIKTRGQQVTLSCSPISGHRSVSWYQQTPGQGLQFLFEYFSETQRNKGNFPGRFSGRQFSNSRSEMNVSTLELGDSALYLCASSLGQAAYEQYFGPGTRLTVT.

This clone turned up a few times. The chain recombines TRBV7-2 with TRBJ1-5; 7 bases agree with TRBD1. V shed 1 base and J 6 bases; nucleotides not matched to a gene: 3. The CDR3 covers 14 residues. The germline CDR1 and CDR2 sequences are SGHTA and FQGNSA. CDR3: CASSLDRGGQPQHF. DNA of the CDR3: TGTGCCAGCAGCTTAGACAGGGGAGGTCAGCCCCAGCATTTT.

This clone has a handful of counts. The chain carries TRBV18 and TRBJ1-5; 11 bases map to TRBD1. The ends lost 4 bases at V and 3 bases at J; junction bases unmatched: 2. Germline V CDR1 and CDR2: KGHSH, LQKENI. CDR3 length: 15 amino acids. CDR3 nucleotide sequence: TGTGCCAGCTCACGGGACAGGGGGGACAATCAGCCCCAGCATTTT. This gives the protein CASSRDRGDNQPQHF.

The genes are TRBV5-1 and TRBJ2-2; D is unclear. Per germline, CDR1 SGHRS and CDR2 YFSETQ. The germline V and J ends were trimmed by 2 bases and 1 base, with 9 bases remaining between them. The CDR3 runs 15 residues. CDR3 sequence reads: CASSFAALNTGELFF. The CDR3 DNA reads as TGCGCCAGCAGCTTCGCGGCCCTGAACACCGGGGAGCTGTTTTTT. Together with reference TRBV5-1 and TRBJ2-2, the CDR3 gives the full variable domain: KAGVTQTPRYLIKTRGQQVTLSCSPISGHRSVSWYQQTPGQGLQFLFEYFSETQRNKGNFPGRFSGRQFSNSRSEMNVSTLELGDSALYLCASSFAALNTGELFFGEGSRLTVL.

The chain links TRBV10-3 to TRBJ2-5; TRBD1 matches 7 bases. Germline CDR1 ENHRY, CDR2 SYGVKD. This CDR3 is built from 11 residues. The trim removed 6 bases at V and 11 bases at J, leaving 6 bases unmatched. For the CDR3, the DNA is TGTGCCATCAGGGGTACAGGGGAGCAGTACTTC. It specifies CAIRGTGEQYF.

This clone has a handful of counts. J is TRBJ1-3 and V is TRBV25-1; D perhaps matches TRBD1 (5 bases). Looked up from germline, CDR1 is MGHDK and CDR2 is SYGVNS. The CDR3 has 14 amino acids. V lost 3 bases and J 3 bases, leaving 9 bases between the germline ends. The CDR3 DNA reads as TGTGCCAGCAGTGAGCCAGGGAATGGAAACACCATATATTTT. This encodes CASSEPGNGNTIYF.

This clone was counted between two and nine times. The genes are TRBV2 and TRBJ2-7, with 7 bases lining up with TRBD1. This CDR3 comprises 14 residues. Germline V CDR1 and CDR2: SNHLY, FYNNEI. The ends lost 5 bases at V and 5 bases at J; junction bases unmatched: 9. The CDR3 bases are TGTGCCAGCAGTACTCGTGACAGGGAAGACGAGCAGTACTTC. This gives the protein CASSTRDREDEQYF.

The chain is built from TRBV29-1 and TRBJ2-1; a possible D gene is TRBD2 (6 bases). V was shortened by 6 bases and J by 5 bases, with 11 bases between the two germline ends. The CDR3 runs 12 residues. Per germline, CDR1 SQVTM and CDR2 ANQGSEA. The CDR3 protein is CSVEGWDNEQFF. In nucleotides, the CDR3 is TGCAGCGTGGAGGGGTGGGACAATGAGCAGTTCTTC.

This sequence joins TRBV11-3 and TRBJ2-2, with D unresolved. Trimming removed 5 bases from V and 6 bases from J, with 4 bases in between. The germline V gene encodes CDR1 SGHNT and CDR2 YENEEA. The CDR3 covers 11 residues. The CDR3 DNA reads TGTGCCAGCAGCCCGCCCGGGGAGCTGTTTTTT. It translates to CASSPPGELFF.